The entry below gives a single T cell receptor beta chain sequence along with its context. It has no known antigen specificity. Base-call qualities are not available, and no considerably larger clone is one nucleotide away. The CDR3, from cysteine to phenylalanine, totals 13 residues. Here the CDR3 DNA is all that survives: 39 bases in frame from base 1. Ends trimmed: V by 3 bases, J by 7 bases; bases unmatched to a gene: 6. As encoded in the germline V gene, CDR1 is SGHTA while CDR2 is FQGNSA. The sample originates from a study of multiple sclerosis patients with progressive multifocal leukoencephalopathy (dated by TCRdb to the late 2010s). Study-wide context: Four to six natalizumab-treated MS patients who did not develop PML were used as controls and were sampled longitudinally. Peripheral T and B cells were examined in MS patients who developed PML (4 under natalizumab, 1 after alemtuzumab) and in treated patients who did not develop PML. Two patients on natalizumab who later developed PML were tracked over time from before therapy, through 6 and 12 months, up to PML onset. The study was designed to detect JC virus-specific or public T-cell expansions arising at the time of PML onset. Study-wide conclusions, independent of this receptor: Although TRB clones above 0.5% frequency turned up only in PML patients, the clones expanded at PML onset were already present before and during natalizumab therapy. Because of the small, descriptive cohort, whether findings reflect JC virus infection or general immunocompromise remained unclear. Analysis was restricted to peripheral blood, although for natalizumab-associated PML, cerebrospinal fluid or brain lymphocytes might be more informative. No common TRBV or TRBJ gene usage or preferential TRBV-TRBJ pairings were detected when PML developed. Lower normalized Shannon entropy suggested less diverse TRB repertoires in most PML patients, whereas the natalizumab-treated controls showed values near 1.

Using the immunoSEQ two-step multiplex PCR at survey-level depth, TRB CDR3 regions were amplified from genomic DNA. To estimate template counts and remove amplification bias, each PCR was spiked with synthetic inline TR CDR3 controls covering all V-J pairings. Reads went through processing to reduce amplification and sequencing bias, and quantification was done against synthetic TR CDR3 analogs. Per the authors' processing: Raw data were processed in ImmunoSEQ Analyzer, with out-of-frame sequences and CDR3s containing stop codons removed, and genes were named according to IMGT nomenclature. Repertoire diversity was summarized as normalized Shannon entropy, defined as 1 minus Pielou's evenness. TRB sequences were considered identical only when V gene, J gene and CDR3 were shared. Public PML clonotypes were CDR3s found in two or more PML-onset samples but not found earlier, in controls, or in public databases. Positional CDR3 amino acid composition was analyzed in Skylign with the observed count method. As stored in TCRdb, this immuneACCESS dataset retains in-frame rearrangements with V and J assigned. A fraction of the clones does not appear; measured against another copy, unresolved V genes explain less than half of the discrepancy, and the remainder lacks a known reason. That table supplies the V and J calls and clone size; D and trimming were determined from the DNA. Counted in this sample were 31,000 or so clones; 89% of them appeared once. Approximately 1.5% of the sample lies in the top ten.

Sample time point, as interpreted from the label and publication: before natalizumab initiation. Interferon beta had previously been received by all listed patients, and all PML patients were female. Blood samples at T0 were collected prior to the first natalizumab infusion. Isolation of peripheral blood mononuclear cells was performed by Ficoll-Hypaque density gradient centrifugation. The sequence was obtained from a human donor with multiple sclerosis. Sample: PBMCs. The sequence joins TRBV7-2 to TRBJ2-7, and 7 junctional nucleotides match TRBD2. The encoded CDR3 is CASSLGQAGEQYF. The bases read TGTGCCAGCAGCTTGGGGCAAGCGGGAGAGCAGTACTTC.